Sequencing of this T cell receptor (beta chain) was carried out in a study of T cells in localized non-small cell lung cancer. TCRdb's copy holds only in-frame clones and misses some; the assay was immunoSEQ multiplex PCR. The data hold roughly 31,000 clones, with about 88% observed a single time. This CDR3 has 15 amino acids. The germline V gene has CDR1 MNHEY and CDR2 SVGAGI. The junction had 5 bases not matched to a gene; V was cut back by 2 bases and J by 3 bases. V and J are TRBV6-5 and TRBJ1-1, with TRBD1 matching 8 bases. This TCR was sampled from a woman aged 35-70 years with stage I lung adenocarcinoma. The specimen comprised peripheral blood, sampled before any cancer treatment. The CDR3 reads CASSYTTGEDTEAFF. CDR3 DNA sequence: TGTGCCAGCAGTTACACGACAGGGGAGGACACTGAAGCTTTCTTT.